The 17 T cell receptor beta chains reported below all come from one sample, sequenced in a study of blood T cell repertoires in COVID-19. Assay: immunoSEQ multiplex PCR; the TCRdb copy retains only in-frame clones and omits some. The data show around 130,000 clones, around nine tenths seen once. The sequencing sample was made of peripheral blood. The receptors stem from a human donor in a cohort sampled during active COVID-19.

This clone has just one count. The V call is TRBV28, the J call TRBJ2-3; tentatively, D is TRBD1 (7 bases). With 1 base removed from V and 6 bases from J, the gap between germline ends came to 14 bases. Germline V lookup: CDR1 MDHEN, CDR2 SYDVKM. The CDR3 has 15 residues. The CDR3 DNA is TGTGCCAGCAGTTTATTGGGCAGGGGGAGGGATACGCAGTATTTT. This codes for CASSLLGRGRDTQYF.

As to this clone: In the same sample, other DNA sequences code for this CDR3. The chain links TRBV5-1 to TRBJ1-4, with 10 bases lining up with TRBD1. Germline CDR1 reads SGHRS; CDR2 reads YFSETQ. The CDR3 spans 14 residues. V trimming: 2 bases; J trimming: 7 bases; junction bases outside the gene matches: 2. Here the CDR3 reads CASSLGQGGEKLFF. In DNA, the CDR3 is TGCGCCAGCAGCTTAGGACAGGGGGGTGAAAAACTGTTTTTT.

The chain combines TRBV11-2 with TRBJ2-1; TRBD1 matches at 7 bases. The CDR3 is made up of 15 amino acids. Germline V gene lookup returns CDR1 SGHAT and CDR2 FQNNGV. The V and J ends lost 6 bases and 4 bases, in that order; junction bases with no gene match: 9. The DNA for the CDR3 is TGTGCCAGCAGTCCTACAGGGGCTACATACAATGAGCAGTTCTTC. Its protein product is CASSPTGATYNEQFF.

The chain recombines TRBV27 with TRBJ2-1, with 7 positions matching TRBD2. V lost 2 bases to trimming and J lost 7 bases; unmatched junction nucleotides: 2. The CDR3 totals 13 residues. Per germline, CDR1 MNHEY and CDR2 SMNVEV (reference sequence). The CDR3 loop reads CASSLAGANEQFF. Here the CDR3 DNA reads TGTGCCAGCAGTTTAGCGGGAGCAAATGAGCAGTTCTTC.

The chain links TRBV7-2 to TRBJ2-6; TRBD1 aligns across 7 bases. The CDR3 contains 16 residues. With 3 bases clipped from V and 2 bases from J, the junction kept 4 bases outside the gene matches. CDR1 is SGHTA, CDR2 FQGNSA, per germline. The CDR3 bases are TGTGCCAGCAGCTTTGCGACAGGGACTGGGGCCAACGTCCTGACTTTC. Translated: CASSFATGTGANVLTF.

The table lists this clone with many counts. The V gene is TRBV27, the J gene TRBJ2-7, with D tentatively TRBD1 (5 bases). Germline values: CDR1 MNHEY, CDR2 SMNVEV (reference sequence). V lost 4 bases, J lost 0 bases, and 22 bases lay in between. This CDR3 is built from 18 residues. Here the CDR3 DNA reads TGTGCCAGCAGTTCCCAAGGGGTGGGCGGTTTCGGCTCCTACGAGCAGTACTTC. Protein product: CASSSQGVGGFGSYEQYF.

CDR3 bases: TGTGCCAGCAGTTTATTAGGGACTAGCGGGAGGAACGAGCAGTACTTC. This gives the protein CASSLLGTSGRNEQYF. The J gene is TRBJ2-7, the V gene TRBV28, with 15 bases aligning to TRBD2. From germline, CDR1 is MDHEN and CDR2 SYDVKM. This CDR3 spans 16 amino acids. The trim removed 1 base at V and 5 bases at J, leaving 3 bases unmatched.

This chain joins TRBV20-1 and TRBJ1-1; D gene unclear. The V end lost 3 bases, the J end lost 6 bases, and 8 bases lay between the germline ends. The CDR3 length is 11 residues. CDR1 and CDR2 from the germline V gene are DFQATT and SNEGSKA (reference sequence). The CDR3 bases are TGCAGTGCTAGCTCTTTATCTGAAGCTTTCTTT. Residues: CSASSLSEAFF.

This clone was observed a single time. The gene calls are TRBV7-9 and TRBJ1-2; TRBD1 is a possible D gene (5 bases). CDR3 length: 15 amino acids. The V and J ends lost 4 bases and 4 bases respectively, with 16 bases between them. The germline V gene has CDR1 SEHNR and CDR2 FQNEAQ (reference sequence). The CDR3 DNA reads TGTGCCAGCAGCTCCCCCGGAGGGGCGGGCTATGGCTACACCTTC. This sequence encodes CASSSPGGAGYGYTF.

The V gene is TRBV7-9, the J gene TRBJ2-5; 9 bases agree with TRBD2. V was clipped by 4 bases and J by 6 bases; unmatched bases: 9. Per the germline V gene, CDR1 is SEHNR and CDR2 is FQNEAQ (reference sequence). The CDR3 spans 15 residues. The CDR3 loop reads CASSSDLSGGKTQYF. DNA of the CDR3: TGTGCCAGCAGCTCTGACCTTAGCGGGGGAAAGACCCAGTACTTC.

The chain combines TRBV4-1 with TRBJ2-7, with TRBD1 matching 11 bases. V lost 3 bases and J lost 4; bases outside the gene matches: 2. CDR3 length: 14 residues. The germline V gene encodes CDR1 MGHRA and CDR2 YSYEKL. CDR3 coding DNA: TGCGCCAGCAGCCAGAGGGACAGGGGGTACGAGCAGTACTTC. It yields the protein CASSQRDRGYEQYF.

The rearrangement uses TRBV6-4 and TRBJ2-2; perhaps TRBD2 as D (6 bases). The V and J ends lost 0 bases and 6 bases respectively, with 8 bases between them. Germline-derived CDR1 and CDR2 are MRHNA and SNTAGT. This CDR3 has 14 residues. The CDR3 nucleotides are TGTGCCAGCAGTGACTCGGGGAGGCCCGGGGAGCTGTTTTTT. This translates into CASSDSGRPGELFF.

A remark on this clone: Other DNA sequences in this sample translate to the same CDR3. The genes are TRBV5-1 and TRBJ2-3, with TRBD1 identical over 7 bases. CDR1 SGHRS and CDR2 YFSETQ come from the germline V gene. The CDR3 loop spans 14 amino acids. V lost 2 bases, J lost 4 bases, and 4 bases stayed unmatched. In DNA, the CDR3 is TGCGCCAGCAGCTTAGGGCAGGGGGCAGATACGCAGTATTTT. Encoded protein: CASSLGQGADTQYF.

The chain joins TRBV10-2 to TRBJ2-7; TRBD1 matches at 7 bases. The CDR3 is made up of 12 amino acids. The junction had 0 bases not matched to a gene; V was cut back by 4 bases and J by 3 bases. Germline V gene sequence: CDR1 WSHSY, CDR2 SAAADI. The CDR3 DNA reads as TGCGCCAGCAGTGGACAGGGCTACGAGCAGTACTTC. Its translation: CASSGQGYEQYF.

V usage is TRBV10-2 and J usage is TRBJ2-3; TRBD2 matches at 7 bases. The CDR3 contains 15 residues. The V gene end was trimmed by 4 bases and the J gene end by 0 bases; junction bases not matched to a gene: 4. CDR1 is WSHSY, CDR2 SAAADI, per germline. CDR3 sequence reads: CASSGEGISTDTQYF. The CDR3 DNA follows: TGCGCCAGCAGTGGGGAGGGGATCAGCACAGATACGCAGTATTTT.

This clone was seen a handful of times. The genes are TRBV28 and TRBJ2-3; TRBD1 is a possible D gene (5 bases). Germline V lookup: CDR1 MDHEN, CDR2 SYDVKM. The ends were cut back, 4 bases at V and 1 base at J, with 9 bases in the middle. The CDR3 sequence is 14 residues long. CDR3 amino acids: CASSWQGGTDTQYF. CDR3 DNA: TGTGCCAGCAGTTGGCAGGGTGGCACAGATACGCAGTATTTT.

The chain carries TRBV6-5 and TRBJ2-3, with 11 bases identical to TRBD2. CDR1 is MNHEY and CDR2 is SVGAGI in the germline V gene. There are 15 residues in the CDR3. Trimming at V came to 8 bases and at J to 2 bases, leaving 6 bases not matched to a gene. The CDR3 is CASRQLAGVTDTQYF. As DNA, the CDR3 is TGTGCCAGCCGCCAACTAGCGGGGGTCACAGATACGCAGTATTTT.